The 14 T cell receptor beta chains below come from one sample, sequenced in a study of blood T cell repertoires in COVID-19. Using immunoSEQ multiplex PCR, the repertoire was profiled, and TCRdb retains in-frame clones only, with some absent. The table has about 280,000 clones, 88% seen once. The sequenced sample was PBMCs or T cells enriched from blood (not recorded which). These receptors were taken from a woman aged 55-70 years in a cohort exposed to, infected with or recovered from COVID-19 (not recorded which).

As DNA, the CDR3 is TGTGCCAGTACCAGTTCCAGGGGCAATGTACTCGCTGGAAACACCATATATTTT. Amino acid sequence: CASTSSRGNVLAGNTIYF. The gene calls are TRBV19 and TRBJ1-3, with D maybe TRBD1 (6 bases). The germline gives CDR1 LNHDA, CDR2 SQIVND (reference sequence). Trimming took 7 bases from V and 2 from J, leaving 24 bases between them. The CDR3 is 18 amino acids.

The chain links TRBV15 to TRBJ1-2; unclear D gene. The CDR3 loop spans 12 amino acids. Germline V CDR1 and CDR2: LNHNV, YYDKDF (reference sequence). V lost 0 bases and J lost 8, with 7 bases in between. CDR3: CATSRESGGYTF. In DNA, the CDR3 is TGTGCCACCAGCAGAGAATCGGGGGGCTACACCTTC.

This clone occurred a few times. V is TRBV5-1 and J is TRBJ2-3; 9 bases are a match to TRBD2. V was pared by 1 base and J by 0 bases, with 6 bases of the junction left unmatched. The CDR3 is 17 residues long. Germline CDR1 reads SGHRS; CDR2 reads YFSETQ. The CDR3 region has the DNA TGCGCCAGCAGCTTGAAACTCAGCGGGAGGAGCACAGATACGCAGTATTTT. Translated: CASSLKLSGRSTDTQYF.

The chain links TRBV3-1 (or the pseudogene TRBV3-2) to TRBJ2-3; the D gene is possibly TRBD2 (6 bases). Trimming pared 0 bases from V and 6 bases from J, leaving 10 bases between. Germline CDR1 LGHDT, CDR2 YNNKEL (reference sequence). There are 14 residues in the CDR3. The CDR3 coding sequence is TGTGCCAGCAGCCAAGATCGGGGGAGGGATACGCAGTATTTT. This codes for CASSQDRGRDTQYF.

This chain uses TRBV6-5 with TRBJ2-7; D is possibly TRBD1 (6 bases). The CDR3 is 14 residues long. The germline V gene encodes CDR1 MNHEY and CDR2 SVGAGI. V lost 0 bases, J lost 2 bases, and 8 bases lay in between. The CDR3 here is CASSYSAGAYEQYF. The CDR3 bases are TGTGCCAGCAGTTACTCCGCAGGGGCCTACGAGCAGTACTTC.

This chain uses TRBV3-1 (or the pseudogene TRBV3-2) with TRBJ1-2; 11 positions match TRBD1. CDR1 is LGHDT, CDR2 YNNKEL, per germline (reference sequence). This CDR3 spans 16 amino acids. V dropped 3 bases and J dropped 5; count of bases not matched to a gene: 8. As DNA, the CDR3 is TGTGCCAGCAGCCATTTTGGGACAGGGGGAAGGTATGGCTACACCTTC. Protein: CASSHFGTGGRYGYTF.

CDR3 coding DNA: TGTGCCAGCAGCCAAGGACACAACACTGAAGCTTTCTTT. It specifies CASSQGHNTEAFF. The rearrangement uses TRBV3-1 (or the pseudogene TRBV3-2) and TRBJ1-1, with D uncertain. In germline, CDR1 is LGHDT, CDR2 YNNKEL (reference sequence). V was trimmed by 1 base and J by 2 bases, leaving 5 bases between them. The CDR3 loop spans 13 amino acids.

The table lists this clone with many counts. The rearrangement links TRBV14 to TRBJ2-4; 7 positions match TRBD1. CDR1 SGHDN and CDR2 FVKESK come from the germline V gene. The trim removed 0 bases at V and 2 bases at J, leaving 7 bases unmatched. CDR3 length: 17 amino acids. CDR3 sequence reads: CASSQDDPTGTKNIQYF. CDR3 DNA sequence: TGTGCCAGCAGCCAAGATGACCCGACAGGGACCAAAAACATTCAGTACTTC.

This chain uses TRBV5-1 with TRBJ2-5; 11 bases are shared with TRBD2. V shed 6 bases and J 5 bases; nucleotides not matched to a gene: 6. Germline V gene data show CDR1 as SGHRS and CDR2 as YFSETQ. The CDR3 runs to 14 residues. Here the CDR3 reads CASTLTSGMETQYF. The CDR3 DNA follows: TGCGCCAGCACCCTGACTAGCGGGATGGAGACCCAGTACTTC.

The chain couples TRBV20-1 to TRBJ2-3, with 7 bases fitting TRBD2. V was pared by 3 bases and J by 1 base, with 4 bases of the junction left unmatched. The CDR3 sequence is 14 residues long. Germline V gene lookup returns CDR1 DFQATT and CDR2 SNEGSKA (reference sequence). This CDR3 reads CSASSREGTDTQYF. CDR3 sequence (DNA): TGCAGTGCTAGTTCCCGGGAGGGCACAGATACGCAGTATTTT.

J is TRBJ2-7 and V is TRBV7-4, with 7 bases matching TRBD2. The germline V gene has CDR1 SGHVT and CDR2 SQSDAQ. This CDR3 region has 15 residues. V shed 4 bases, J shed 2 bases, and the junction held 8 bases outside the gene matches. CDR3 residues: CASSSILAAAYEQYF. CDR3 in DNA: TGTGCCAGCAGCTCGATTCTAGCGGCGGCCTACGAGCAGTACTTC.

The chain uses TRBV28 and TRBJ2-7; D call uncertain. CDR1 MDHEN and CDR2 SYDVKM come from the germline V gene. The CDR3 spans 13 residues. Trimming took 2 bases from V and 10 from J, leaving 15 bases between them. The CDR3 sequence is CASSLDTGSTQYF. CDR3 sequence (DNA): TGTGCCAGCAGTTTAGACACCGGATCCACTCAGTACTTC. The variable domain in full, with the rest retrieved from reference TRBV28 and TRBJ2-7, is DVKVTQSSRYLVKRTGEKVFLECVQDMDHENMFWYRQDPGLGLRLIYFSYDVKMKEKGDIPEGYSVSREKKERFSLILESASTNQTSMYLCASSLDTGSTQYFGPGTRLTVT.

V and J are TRBV20-1 and TRBJ2-4; D is perhaps TRBD1 (6 bases). V lost 6 bases and J 0 bases, leaving 12 bases between the germline ends. The germline V gene encodes CDR1 DFQATT and CDR2 SNEGSKA (reference sequence). CDR3 length: 14 residues. Here the CDR3 DNA reads TGCAGTGCCAGTCCAGGGGTAGCCAAAAACATTCAGTACTTC. Its translation: CSASPGVAKNIQYF.

The rearrangement uses TRBV18 and TRBJ2-7; 9 bases are shared with TRBD1. J lost 2 bases, V lost 3 bases, and 8 bases had no gene match. CDR3 size: 16 residues. CDR1 and CDR2 (germline): KGHSH, LQKENI. Here the CDR3 DNA reads TGTGCCAGCTCACCCTACGCCGGGACAGGGCCCTACGAGCAGTACTTC. It specifies CASSPYAGTGPYEQYF.